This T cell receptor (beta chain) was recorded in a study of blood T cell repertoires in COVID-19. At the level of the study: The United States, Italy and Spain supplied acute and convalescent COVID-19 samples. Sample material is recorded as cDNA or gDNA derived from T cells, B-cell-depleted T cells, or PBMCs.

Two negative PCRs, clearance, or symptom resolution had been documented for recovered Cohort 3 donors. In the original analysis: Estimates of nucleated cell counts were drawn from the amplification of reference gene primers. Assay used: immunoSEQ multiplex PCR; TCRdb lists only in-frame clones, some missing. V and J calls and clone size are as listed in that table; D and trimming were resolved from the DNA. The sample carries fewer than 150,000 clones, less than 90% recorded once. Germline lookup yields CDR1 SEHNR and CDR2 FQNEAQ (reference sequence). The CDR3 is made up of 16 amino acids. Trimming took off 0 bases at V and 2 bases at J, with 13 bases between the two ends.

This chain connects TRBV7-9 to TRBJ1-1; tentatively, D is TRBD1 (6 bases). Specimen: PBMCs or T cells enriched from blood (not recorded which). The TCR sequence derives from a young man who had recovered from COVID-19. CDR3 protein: CASSLAGGGPNTEAFF. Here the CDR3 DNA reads TGTGCCAGCAGCTTAGCGGGAGGGGGGCCCAACACTGAAGCTTTCTTT.